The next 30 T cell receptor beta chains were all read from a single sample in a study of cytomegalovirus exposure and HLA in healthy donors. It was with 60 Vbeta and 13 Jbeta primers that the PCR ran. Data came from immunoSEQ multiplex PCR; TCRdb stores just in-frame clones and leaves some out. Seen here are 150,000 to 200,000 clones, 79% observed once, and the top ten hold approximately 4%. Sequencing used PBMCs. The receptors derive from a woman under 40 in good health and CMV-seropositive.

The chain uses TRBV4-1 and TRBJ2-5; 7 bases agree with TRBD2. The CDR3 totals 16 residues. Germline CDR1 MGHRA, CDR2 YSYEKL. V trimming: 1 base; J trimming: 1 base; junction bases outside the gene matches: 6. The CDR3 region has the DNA TGCGCCAGCAGCCAAGGAACTAGCGTGCTCCAAGAGACCCAGTACTTC. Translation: CASSQGTSVLQETQYF.

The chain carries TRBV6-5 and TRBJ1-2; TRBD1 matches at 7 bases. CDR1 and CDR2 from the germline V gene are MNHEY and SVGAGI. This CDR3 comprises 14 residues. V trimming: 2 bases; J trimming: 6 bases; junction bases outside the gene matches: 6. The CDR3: CASSYLGTVNGYTF. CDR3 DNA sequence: TGTGCCAGCAGTTACCTCGGGACAGTGAATGGCTACACCTTC.

CDR3 nucleotides: TGCGCCAGCAGTGAAAGAACTGGCAGGGATGAAAAACTGTTTTTT. It specifies CASSERTGRDEKLFF. The rearrangement uses TRBV10-2 and TRBJ1-4, with a possible D match to TRBD1 (5 bases). V was shortened by 3 bases and J by 6 bases, with 14 bases between the two germline ends. Germline lookup yields CDR1 WSHSY and CDR2 SAAADI. The CDR3 totals 15 residues.

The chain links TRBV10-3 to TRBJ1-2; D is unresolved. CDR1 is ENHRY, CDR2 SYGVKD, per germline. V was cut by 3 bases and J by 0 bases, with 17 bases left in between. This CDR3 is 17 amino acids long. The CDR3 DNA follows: TGTGCCATCAGTGAATCTGCTCTGGGCAGATCTAACTATGGCTACACCTTC. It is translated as CAISESALGRSNYGYTF.

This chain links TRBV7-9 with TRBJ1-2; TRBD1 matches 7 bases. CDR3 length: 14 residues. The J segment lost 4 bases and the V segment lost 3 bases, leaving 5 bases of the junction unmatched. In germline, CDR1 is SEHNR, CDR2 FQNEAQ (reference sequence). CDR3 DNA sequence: TGTGCCAGCAGCTTCGGACAGGCTTCCTATGGCTACACCTTC. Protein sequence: CASSFGQASYGYTF.

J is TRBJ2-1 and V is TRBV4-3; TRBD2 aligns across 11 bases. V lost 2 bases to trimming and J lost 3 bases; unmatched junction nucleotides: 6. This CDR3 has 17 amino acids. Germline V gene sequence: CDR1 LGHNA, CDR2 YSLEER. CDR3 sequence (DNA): TGCGCCAGCAGCCAACACCGACTAGCGGGGAACTACAATGAGCAGTTCTTC. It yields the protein CASSQHRLAGNYNEQFF.

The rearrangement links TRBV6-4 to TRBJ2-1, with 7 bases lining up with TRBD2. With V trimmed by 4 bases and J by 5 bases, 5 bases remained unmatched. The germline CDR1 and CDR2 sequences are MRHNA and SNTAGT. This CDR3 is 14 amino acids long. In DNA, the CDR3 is TGTGCCAGCAGTGCATACCTAGCGGACAATGAGCAGTTCTTC. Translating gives CASSAYLADNEQFF.

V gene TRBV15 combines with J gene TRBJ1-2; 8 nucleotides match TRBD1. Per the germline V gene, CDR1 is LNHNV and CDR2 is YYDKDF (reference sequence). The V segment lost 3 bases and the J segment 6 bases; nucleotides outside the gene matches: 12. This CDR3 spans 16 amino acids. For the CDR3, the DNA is TGTGCCACCAGCAGGTCAGGGGGCGCGAGAGCTAATGGCTACACCTTC. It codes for CATSRSGGARANGYTF.

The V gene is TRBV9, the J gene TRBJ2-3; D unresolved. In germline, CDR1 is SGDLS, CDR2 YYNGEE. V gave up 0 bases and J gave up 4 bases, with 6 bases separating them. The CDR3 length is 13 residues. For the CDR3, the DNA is TGTGCCAGCAGCGTAGTTGAGGCAGATACGCAGTATTTT. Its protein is CASSVVEADTQYF.

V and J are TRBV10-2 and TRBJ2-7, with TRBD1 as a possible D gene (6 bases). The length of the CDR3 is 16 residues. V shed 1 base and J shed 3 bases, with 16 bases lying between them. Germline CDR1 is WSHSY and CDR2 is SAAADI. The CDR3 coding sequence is TGCGCCAGCAGTGAGTTTACGGACAGTCGGAACTACGAGCAGTACTTC. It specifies CASSEFTDSRNYEQYF.

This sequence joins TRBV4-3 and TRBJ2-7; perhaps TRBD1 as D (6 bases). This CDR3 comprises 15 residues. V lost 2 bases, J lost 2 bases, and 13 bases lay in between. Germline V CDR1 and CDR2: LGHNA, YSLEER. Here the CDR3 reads CASSQTADRAYEQYF. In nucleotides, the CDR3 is TGCGCCAGCAGCCAAACCGCGGACAGAGCCTACGAGCAGTACTTC.

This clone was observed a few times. The CDR3 coding sequence is TGTGCCAGCAGTGACCCCCTTCCTGGCACAGATACGCAGTATTTT. Translated, it gives CASSDPLPGTDTQYF. V usage is TRBV2 and J usage is TRBJ2-3; D not certain. This CDR3 comprises 15 residues. Germline V gene lookup returns CDR1 SNHLY and CDR2 FYNNEI. V was cut by 3 bases and J by 1 base, with 11 bases left in between. The full variable domain, with the rest looked up from reference TRBV2 and TRBJ2-3, is EPEVTQTPSHQVTQMGQEVILRCVPISNHLYFYWYRQILGQKVEFLVSFYNNEISEKSEIFDDQFSVERPDGSNFTLKIRSTKLEDSAMYFCASSDPLPGTDTQYFGPGTRLTVL.

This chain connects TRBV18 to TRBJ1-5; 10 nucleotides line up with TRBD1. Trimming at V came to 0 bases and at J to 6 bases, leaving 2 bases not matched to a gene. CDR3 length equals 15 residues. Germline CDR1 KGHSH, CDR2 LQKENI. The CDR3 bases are TGTGCCAGCTCACCACCCGGACAGGGGGGTCAGCCCCAGCATTTT. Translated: CASSPPGQGGQPQHF.

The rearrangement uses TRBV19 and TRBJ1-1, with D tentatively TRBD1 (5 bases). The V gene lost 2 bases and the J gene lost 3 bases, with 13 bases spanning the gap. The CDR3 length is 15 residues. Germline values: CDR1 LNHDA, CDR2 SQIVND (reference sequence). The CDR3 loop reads CASSILLGVDTEAFF. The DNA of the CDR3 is TGTGCCAGTAGTATACTGTTAGGGGTGGACACTGAAGCTTTCTTT.

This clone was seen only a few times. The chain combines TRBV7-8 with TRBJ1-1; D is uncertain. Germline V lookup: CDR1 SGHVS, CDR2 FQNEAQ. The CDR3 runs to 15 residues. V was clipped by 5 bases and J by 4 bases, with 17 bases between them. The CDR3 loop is CASSPRLRLGTEAFF. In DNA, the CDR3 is TGTGCCAGCAGCCCGCGCCTCCGTCTTGGCACTGAAGCTTTCTTT.

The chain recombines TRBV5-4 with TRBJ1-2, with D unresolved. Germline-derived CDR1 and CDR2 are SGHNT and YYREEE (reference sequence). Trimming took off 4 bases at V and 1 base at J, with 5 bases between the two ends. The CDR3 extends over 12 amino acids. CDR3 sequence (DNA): TGTGCCAGCAGCCCGGGTAACTATGGCTACACCTTC. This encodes CASSPGNYGYTF.

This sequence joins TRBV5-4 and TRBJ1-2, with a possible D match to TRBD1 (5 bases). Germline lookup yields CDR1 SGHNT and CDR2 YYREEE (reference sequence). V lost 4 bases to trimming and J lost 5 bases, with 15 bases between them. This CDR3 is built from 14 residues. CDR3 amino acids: CASSPGTLGYGYTF. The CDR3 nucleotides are TGTGCCAGCAGCCCCGGGACTCTAGGATATGGCTACACCTTC.

The CDR3 loop is CAWRDREGQATNEKLFF. CDR3 DNA sequence: TGTGCCTGGAGGGACAGGGAGGGGCAAGCAACTAATGAAAAACTGTTTTTT. The chain carries TRBV30 and TRBJ1-4, with 8 bases fitting TRBD1. Germline V CDR1 and CDR2: GTSNPN, SVGIG (reference sequence). Losses at the gene ends were 3 bases for V and 0 bases for J; bases not matched to a gene: 9. This CDR3 has 17 amino acids. Using reference TRBV30 and TRBJ1-4 for the parts outside the CDR3, the full variable domain is SQTIHQWPATLVQPVGSPLSLECTVEGTSNPNLYWYRQAAGRGLQLLFYSVGIGQISSEVPQNLSASRPQDRQFILSSKKLLLSDSGFYLCAWRDREGQATNEKLFFGSGTQLSVL.

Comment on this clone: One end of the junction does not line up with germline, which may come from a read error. CDR3 sequence reads: CASSGRTRVIF. CDR3 DNA sequence: TGTGCCAGCAGCGGACGGACTAGAGTTATCTTC. The chain couples TRBV5-6 to TRBJ2-1, with 7 bases lining up with TRBD2. Germline lookup yields CDR1 SGHDT and CDR2 YYEEEE. The CDR3 length is 11 residues.

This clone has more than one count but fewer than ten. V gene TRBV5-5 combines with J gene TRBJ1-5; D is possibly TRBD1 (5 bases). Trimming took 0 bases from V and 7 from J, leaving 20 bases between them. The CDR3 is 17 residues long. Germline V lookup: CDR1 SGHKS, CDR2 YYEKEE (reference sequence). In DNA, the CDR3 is TGTGCCAGCAGCTTGGCACCTTCGGGGGGTGGGGGACAGCCCCAGCATTTT. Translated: CASSLAPSGGGGQPQHF.

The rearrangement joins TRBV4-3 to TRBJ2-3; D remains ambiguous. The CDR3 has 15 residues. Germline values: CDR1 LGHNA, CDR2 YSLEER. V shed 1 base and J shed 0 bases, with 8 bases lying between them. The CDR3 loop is CASSQVPSSTDTQYF. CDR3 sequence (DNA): TGCGCCAGCAGCCAAGTCCCCTCTAGCACAGATACGCAGTATTTT.

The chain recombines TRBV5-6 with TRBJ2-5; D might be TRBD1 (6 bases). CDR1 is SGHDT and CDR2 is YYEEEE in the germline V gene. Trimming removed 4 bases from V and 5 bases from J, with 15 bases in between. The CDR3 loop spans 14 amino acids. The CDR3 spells CASSRQGLGETQYF. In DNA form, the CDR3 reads TGTGCCAGCAGCCGCCAGGGGTTGGGGGAGACCCAGTACTTC.

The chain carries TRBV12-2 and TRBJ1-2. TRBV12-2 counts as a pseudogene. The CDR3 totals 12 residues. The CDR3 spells CAYGGAVHGYTF. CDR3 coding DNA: TGTGCCTATGGAGGGGCGGTTCATGGCTACACCTTC.

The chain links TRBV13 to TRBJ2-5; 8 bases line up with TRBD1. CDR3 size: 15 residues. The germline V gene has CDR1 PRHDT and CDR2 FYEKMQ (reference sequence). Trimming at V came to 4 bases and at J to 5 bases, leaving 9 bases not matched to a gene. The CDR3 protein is CASSSDRGSGETQYF. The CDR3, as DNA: TGTGCCAGCAGCTCCGACAGGGGATCAGGGGAGACCCAGTACTTC.

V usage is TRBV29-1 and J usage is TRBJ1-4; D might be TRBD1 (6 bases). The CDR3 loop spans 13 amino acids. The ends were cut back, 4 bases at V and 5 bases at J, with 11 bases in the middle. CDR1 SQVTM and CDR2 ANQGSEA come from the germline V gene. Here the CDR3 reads CSVGYTGNEKLFF. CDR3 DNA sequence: TGCAGCGTTGGATACACAGGGAATGAAAAACTGTTTTTT.

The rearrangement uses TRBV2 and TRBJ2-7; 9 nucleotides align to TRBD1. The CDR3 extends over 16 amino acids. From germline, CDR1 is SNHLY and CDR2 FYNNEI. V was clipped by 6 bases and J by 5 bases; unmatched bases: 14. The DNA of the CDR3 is TGTGCCAGCAGATTAAAAAAGGACAGGGGTCTTAACGAGCAGTACTTC. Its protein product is CASRLKKDRGLNEQYF.

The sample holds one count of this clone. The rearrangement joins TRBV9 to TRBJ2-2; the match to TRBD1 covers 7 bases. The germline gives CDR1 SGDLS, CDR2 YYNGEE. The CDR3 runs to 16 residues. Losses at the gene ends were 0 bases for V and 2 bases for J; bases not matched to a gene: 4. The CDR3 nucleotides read TGTGCCAGCAGCGTAGAGGGGGCGATAAACACCGGGGAGCTGTTTTTT. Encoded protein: CASSVEGAINTGELFF.

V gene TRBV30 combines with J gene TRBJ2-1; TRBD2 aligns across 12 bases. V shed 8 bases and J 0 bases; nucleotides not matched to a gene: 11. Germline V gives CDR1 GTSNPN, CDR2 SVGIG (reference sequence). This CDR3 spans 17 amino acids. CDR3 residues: CARGLAGTTSSYNEQFF. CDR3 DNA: TGTGCCCGAGGACTAGCGGGAACCACGAGCTCCTACAATGAGCAGTTCTTC.

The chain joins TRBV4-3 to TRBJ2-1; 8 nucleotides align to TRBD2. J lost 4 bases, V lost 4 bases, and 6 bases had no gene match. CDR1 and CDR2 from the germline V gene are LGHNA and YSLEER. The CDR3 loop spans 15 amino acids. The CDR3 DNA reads TGCGCCAGCAGCCCTCGGGGACTAGGATACAATGAGCAGTTCTTC. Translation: CASSPRGLGYNEQFF.

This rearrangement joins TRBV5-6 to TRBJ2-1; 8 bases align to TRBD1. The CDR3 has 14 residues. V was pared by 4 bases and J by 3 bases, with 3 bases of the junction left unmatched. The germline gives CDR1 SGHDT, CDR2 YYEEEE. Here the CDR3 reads CASSPGQGYNEQFF. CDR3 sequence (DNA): TGTGCCAGCAGCCCTGGACAGGGCTACAATGAGCAGTTCTTC. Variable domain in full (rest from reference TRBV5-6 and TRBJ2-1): DAGVTQSPTHLIKTRGQQVTLRCSPKSGHDTVSWYQQALGQGPQFIFQYYEEEERQRGNFPDRFSGHQFPNYSSELNVNALLLGDSALYLCASSPGQGYNEQFFGPGTRLTVL.